This T cell receptor beta chain was found in a study of T-cell memory formation after mild COVID-19. Study-level points and caveats: The pre-infection memory compartment contained some responding clones, suggesting cross-reactive memory joined. Nothing confirmed that second-wave clones peaking on day 37 were specific for SARS-CoV-2.

The CDR3 is 14 amino acids. The V gene lost 4 bases and the J gene lost 0 bases, with 10 bases spanning the gap. CDR1 and CDR2 from the germline V gene are SGHRS and YFSETQ. TCRdb analysed the 5' RACE reads with MiXCR anew, one entry per CDR3 protein. There are 200,000 to 250,000 distinct CDR3 sequences in the sample; 10% to 13% occur only once, and 2.5% to 3.5% lies in the top ten. Turning to this clonotype: Its specificity is not known.

The chain links TRBV5-1 to TRBJ1-2, with a tentative D call TRBD1 (5 bases). The source material was PBMCs or a T cell subset sorted from them (not recorded which). The sequence derives from a man aged 18 to 29 who had mild COVID-19 (a few samples of this study predate the infection). Cell type and time point are not known. The CDR3 sequence is CASSITTANYGYTF. CDR3 nucleotide sequence: TGCGCCAGCAGCATAACGACAGCTAACTATGGCTACACCTTC.